The entry below gives a single TCR beta chain sequence along with its context. Its antigen is not identified. The data belong to a study of identical twins. Findings and caveats of the study: For cord blood, abundant beta clonotypes had fewer insertions, unlike memory repertoires, which showed none.

TCRdb ran MiXCR on the 5' RACE reads and lists one entry per CDR3 protein. The profile shows hundreds of thousands of distinct CDR3 sequences, around 9.6% of them singletons. This CDR3 has 16 residues. Germline lookup yields CDR1 SGHDT and CDR2 YYEEEE. V was shortened by 4 bases and J by 0 bases, with 14 bases between the two germline ends. Sequencing was performed on memory (CD45RO+) T cells sorted from blood. The clonotype originates from a woman between 18 and 29 years old in good health. The genes are TRBV5-6 and TRBJ2-1, with D possibly matching TRBD2 (6 bases). CDR3 nucleotide sequence: TGTGCCAGCAGCCCCTGGCGGGGTAGCTCCTACAATGAGCAGTTCTTC. Translated, it gives CASSPWRGSSYNEQFF.